This entry describes one T cell receptor beta chain. This sample was included in a study of blood T cell repertoires in COVID-19. Generated by immunoSEQ multiplex PCR, the TCRdb table keeps only in-frame clones and is missing some. The sample carries 90,000 to 150,000 clones, roughly four fifths recorded once. From germline, CDR1 is SEHNR and CDR2 FQNEAQ (reference sequence). The V gene lost 8 bases and the J gene lost 5 bases, with 9 bases spanning the gap. The length of the CDR3 is 11 residues. Sequencing input: peripheral blood. The receptor comes from a human donor in a cohort sampled during active COVID-19. The rearrangement joins TRBV7-9 to TRBJ2-5; D is perhaps TRBD2 (6 bases). CDR3 coding DNA: TGTGCCAGCGCCCGGGGGGAGACCCAGTACTTC. It encodes CASARGETQYF.